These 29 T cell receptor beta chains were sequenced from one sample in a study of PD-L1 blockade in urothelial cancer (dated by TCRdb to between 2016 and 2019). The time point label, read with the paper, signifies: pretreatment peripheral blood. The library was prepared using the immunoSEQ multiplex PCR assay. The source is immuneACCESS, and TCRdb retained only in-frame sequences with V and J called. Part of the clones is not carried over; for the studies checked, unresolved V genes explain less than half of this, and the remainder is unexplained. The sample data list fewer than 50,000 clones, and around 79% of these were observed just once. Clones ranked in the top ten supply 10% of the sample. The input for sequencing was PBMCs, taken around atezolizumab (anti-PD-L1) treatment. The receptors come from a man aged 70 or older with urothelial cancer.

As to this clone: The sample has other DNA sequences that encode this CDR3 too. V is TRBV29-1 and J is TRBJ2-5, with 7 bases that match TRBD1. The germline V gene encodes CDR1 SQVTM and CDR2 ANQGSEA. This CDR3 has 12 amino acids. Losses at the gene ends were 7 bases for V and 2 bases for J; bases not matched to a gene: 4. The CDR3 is CSGRQGQETQYF. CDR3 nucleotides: TGCAGCGGTAGACAGGGACAAGAGACCCAGTACTTC.

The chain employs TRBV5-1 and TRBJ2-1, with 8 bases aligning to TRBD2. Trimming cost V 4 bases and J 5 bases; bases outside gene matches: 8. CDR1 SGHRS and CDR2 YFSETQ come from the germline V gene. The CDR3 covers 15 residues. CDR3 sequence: CASSLNSGIHNEQFF. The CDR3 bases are TGCGCCAGCAGCCTTAATAGCGGGATCCACAATGAGCAGTTCTTC.

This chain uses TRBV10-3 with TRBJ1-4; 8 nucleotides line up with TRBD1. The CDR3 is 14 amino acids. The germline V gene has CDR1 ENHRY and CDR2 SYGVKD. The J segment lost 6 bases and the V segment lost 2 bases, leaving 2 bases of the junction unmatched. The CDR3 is CAISEETGDEKLFF. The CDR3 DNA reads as TGTGCCATCAGTGAGGAGACAGGGGATGAAAAACTGTTTTTT.

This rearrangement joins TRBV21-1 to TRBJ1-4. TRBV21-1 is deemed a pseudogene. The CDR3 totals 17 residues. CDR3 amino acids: CASSKRTGGAGGEKLFF. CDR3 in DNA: TGTGCCAGCAGCAAACGGACCGGGGGGGCAGGTGGGGAAAAACTGTTTTTT.

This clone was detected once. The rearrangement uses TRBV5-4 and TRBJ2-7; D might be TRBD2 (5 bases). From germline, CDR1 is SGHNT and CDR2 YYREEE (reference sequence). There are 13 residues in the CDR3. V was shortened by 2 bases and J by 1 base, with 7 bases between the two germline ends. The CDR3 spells CASSFRLSYEQYF. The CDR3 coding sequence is TGTGCCAGCAGCTTCCGACTATCCTACGAGCAGTACTTC.

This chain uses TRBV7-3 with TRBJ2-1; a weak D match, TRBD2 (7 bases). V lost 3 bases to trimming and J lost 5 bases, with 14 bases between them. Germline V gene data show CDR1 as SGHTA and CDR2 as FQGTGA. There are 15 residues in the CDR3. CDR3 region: CASSLGGQKNNEQFF. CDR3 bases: TGTGCCAGCAGCTTGGGGGGGCAAAAGAACAATGAGCAGTTCTTC.

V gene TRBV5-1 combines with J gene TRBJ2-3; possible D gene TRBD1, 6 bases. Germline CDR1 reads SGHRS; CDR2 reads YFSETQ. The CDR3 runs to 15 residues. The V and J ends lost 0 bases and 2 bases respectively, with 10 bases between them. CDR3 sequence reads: CASSLGTGTTDTQYF. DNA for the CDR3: TGCGCCAGCAGCTTGGGTACAGGGACCACAGATACGCAGTATTTT.

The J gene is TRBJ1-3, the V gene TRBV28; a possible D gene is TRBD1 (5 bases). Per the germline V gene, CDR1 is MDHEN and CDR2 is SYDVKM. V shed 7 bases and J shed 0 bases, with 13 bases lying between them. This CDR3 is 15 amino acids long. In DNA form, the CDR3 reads TGTGCCAGCACCTCAGGGTCGCCCTCTGGAAACACCATATATTTT. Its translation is CASTSGSPSGNTIYF.

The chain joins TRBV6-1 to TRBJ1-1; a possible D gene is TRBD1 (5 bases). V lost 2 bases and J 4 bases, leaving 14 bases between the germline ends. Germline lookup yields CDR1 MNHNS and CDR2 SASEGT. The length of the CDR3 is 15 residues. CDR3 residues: CASSEPSGGATEAFF. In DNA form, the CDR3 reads TGTGCCAGCAGTGAACCCTCCGGAGGGGCCACTGAAGCTTTCTTT.

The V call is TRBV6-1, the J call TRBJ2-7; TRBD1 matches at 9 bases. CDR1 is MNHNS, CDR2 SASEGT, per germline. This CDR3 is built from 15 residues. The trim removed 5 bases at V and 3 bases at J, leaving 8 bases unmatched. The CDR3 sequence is CASSFQPGQGYEQYF. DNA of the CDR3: TGTGCCAGCAGTTTCCAACCGGGACAGGGCTACGAGCAGTACTTC.

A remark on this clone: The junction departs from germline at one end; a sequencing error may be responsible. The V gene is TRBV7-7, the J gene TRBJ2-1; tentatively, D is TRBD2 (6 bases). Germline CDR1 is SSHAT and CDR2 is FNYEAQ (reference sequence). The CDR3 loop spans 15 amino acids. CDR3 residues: CASSVGSTSYNEQFF. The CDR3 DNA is TGTGCTAGCAGCGTTGGCTCGACTAGCTACAATGAGCAGTTCTTC. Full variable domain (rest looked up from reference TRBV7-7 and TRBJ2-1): GAGVSQSPRYKVTKRGQDVTLRCDPISSHATLYWYQQALGQGPEFLTYFNYEAQPDKSGLPSDRFSAERPEGSISTLTIQRTEQRDSAMYRCASSVGSTSYNEQFFGPGTRLTVL.

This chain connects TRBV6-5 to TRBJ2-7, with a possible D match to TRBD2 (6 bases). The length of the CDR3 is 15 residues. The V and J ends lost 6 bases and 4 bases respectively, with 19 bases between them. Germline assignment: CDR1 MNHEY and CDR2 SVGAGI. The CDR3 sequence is CASSPRGGVEYEQYF. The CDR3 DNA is TGTGCCAGCAGCCCTCGTGGAGGGGTCGAGTACGAGCAGTACTTC.

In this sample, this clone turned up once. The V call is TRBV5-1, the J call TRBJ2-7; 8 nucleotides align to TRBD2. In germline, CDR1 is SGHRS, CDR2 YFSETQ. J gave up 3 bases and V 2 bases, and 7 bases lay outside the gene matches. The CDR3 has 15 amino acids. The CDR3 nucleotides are TGCGCCAGCAGCTTAGTAGCGGGAACTCACTACGAGCAGTACTTC. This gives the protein CASSLVAGTHYEQYF.

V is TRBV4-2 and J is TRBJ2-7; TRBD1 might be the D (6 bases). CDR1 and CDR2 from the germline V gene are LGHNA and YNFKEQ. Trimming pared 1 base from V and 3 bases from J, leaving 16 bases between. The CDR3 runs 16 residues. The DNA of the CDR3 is TGTGCCAGCAGCCAAGTGGGGGCCGGGGAGCACTACGAGCAGTACTTC. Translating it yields CASSQVGAGEHYEQYF.

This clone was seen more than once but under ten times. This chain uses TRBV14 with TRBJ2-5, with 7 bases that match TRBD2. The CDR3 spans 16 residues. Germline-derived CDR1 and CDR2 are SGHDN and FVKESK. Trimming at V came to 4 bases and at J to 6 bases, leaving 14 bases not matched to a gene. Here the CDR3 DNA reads TGTGCCAGCAGCCGGCGGGAAGCGGGAACGAGGAAGACCCAGTACTTC. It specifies CASSRREAGTRKTQYF.

The CDR3 DNA reads as TGTGCCAGCAGCTTAGACCAGGGGCTTCGGTACTTC. Amino acid sequence: CASSLDQGLRYF. V gene TRBV5-4 combines with J gene TRBJ2-4, with D possibly being TRBD1 (6 bases). Between the trimmed V and J ends, which lost 2 bases and 15 bases, there was a span of 15 bases. This CDR3 is 12 amino acids long. From germline, CDR1 is SGHNT and CDR2 YYREEE (reference sequence).

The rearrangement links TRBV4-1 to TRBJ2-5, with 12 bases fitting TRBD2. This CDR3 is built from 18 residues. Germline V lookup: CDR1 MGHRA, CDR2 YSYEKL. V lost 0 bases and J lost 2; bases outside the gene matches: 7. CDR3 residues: CASSQDNLAGGPQETQYF. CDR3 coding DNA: TGCGCCAGCAGCCAAGATAACCTAGCGGGAGGGCCTCAAGAGACCCAGTACTTC.

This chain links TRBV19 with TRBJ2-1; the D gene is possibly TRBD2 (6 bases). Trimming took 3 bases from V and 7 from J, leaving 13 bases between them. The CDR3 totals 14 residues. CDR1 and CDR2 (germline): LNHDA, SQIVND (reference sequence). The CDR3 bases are TGTGCCAGTAGTATTGAGGGAGGTTTAAATGAGCAGTTCTTC. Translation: CASSIEGGLNEQFF. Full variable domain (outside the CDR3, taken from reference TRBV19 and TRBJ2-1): DGGITQSPKYLFRKEGQNVTLSCEQNLNHDAMYWYRQDPGQGLRLIYYSQIVNDFQKGDIAEGYSVSREKKESFPLTVTSAQKNPTAFYLCASSIEGGLNEQFFGPGTRLTVL.

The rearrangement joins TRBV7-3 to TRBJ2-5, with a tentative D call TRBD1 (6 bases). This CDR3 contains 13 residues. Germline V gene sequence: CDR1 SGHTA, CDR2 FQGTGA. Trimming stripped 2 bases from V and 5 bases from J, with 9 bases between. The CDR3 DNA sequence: TGTGCCAGCAGCTTAGACAGGTCGGAGACCCAGTACTTC. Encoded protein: CASSLDRSETQYF.

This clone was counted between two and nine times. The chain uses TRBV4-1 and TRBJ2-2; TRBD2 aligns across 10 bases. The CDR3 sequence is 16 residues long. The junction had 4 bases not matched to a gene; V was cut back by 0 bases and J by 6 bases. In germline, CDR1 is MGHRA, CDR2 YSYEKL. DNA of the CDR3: TGCGCCAGCAGCCAAGACCCTAGCGGGAGTGCCGGGGAGCTGTTTTTT. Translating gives CASSQDPSGSAGELFF.

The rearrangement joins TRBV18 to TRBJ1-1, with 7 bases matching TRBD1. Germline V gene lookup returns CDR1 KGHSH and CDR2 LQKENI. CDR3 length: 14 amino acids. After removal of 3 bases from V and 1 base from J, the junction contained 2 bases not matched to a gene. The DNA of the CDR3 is TGTGCCAGCTCACCCGACAGGGCGAACACTGAAGCTTTCTTT. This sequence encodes CASSPDRANTEAFF.

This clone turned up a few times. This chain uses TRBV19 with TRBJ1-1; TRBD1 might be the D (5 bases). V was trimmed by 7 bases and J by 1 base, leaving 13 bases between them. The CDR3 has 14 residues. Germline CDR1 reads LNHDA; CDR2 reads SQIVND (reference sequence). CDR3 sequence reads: CASTLTVRNTEAFF. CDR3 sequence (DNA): TGTGCCAGTACCCTGACAGTCCGGAACACTGAAGCTTTCTTT.

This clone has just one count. The CDR3 loop is CASHRQNSYEQYF. CDR3 coding DNA: TGTGCCAGCCACAGACAGAACTCCTACGAGCAGTACTTC. The chain combines TRBV6-6 with TRBJ2-7; perhaps TRBD1 as D (5 bases). The CDR3 has 13 amino acids. Germline V gene lookup returns CDR1 MNHNY and CDR2 SVGAGI (reference sequence). Trimming took off 8 bases at V and 0 bases at J, with 11 bases between the two ends.

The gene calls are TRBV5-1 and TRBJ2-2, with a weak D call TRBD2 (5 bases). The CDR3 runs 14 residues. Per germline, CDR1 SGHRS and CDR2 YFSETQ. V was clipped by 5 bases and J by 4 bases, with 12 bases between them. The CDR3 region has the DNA TGCGCCAGCAGTACGGGATGGAGCACCGGGGAGCTGTTTTTT. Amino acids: CASSTGWSTGELFF.

This CDR3 reads CASYRDSITNEKLFF. The CDR3 DNA reads as TGTGCCAGCTACCGCGACAGTATCACTAATGAAAAACTGTTTTTT. This chain connects TRBV27 to TRBJ1-4, with D possibly being TRBD1 (5 bases). This CDR3 comprises 15 residues. The ends were cut back, 8 bases at V and 2 bases at J, with 15 bases in the middle. The germline CDR1 and CDR2 sequences are MNHEY and SMNVEV (reference sequence).

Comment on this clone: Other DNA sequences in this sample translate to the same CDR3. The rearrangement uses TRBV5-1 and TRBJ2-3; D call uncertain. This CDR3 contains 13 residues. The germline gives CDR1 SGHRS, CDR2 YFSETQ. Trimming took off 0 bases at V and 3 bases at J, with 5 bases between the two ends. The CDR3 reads CASSLAGTDTQYF. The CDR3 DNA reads TGCGCCAGCAGCTTGGCCGGGACAGATACGCAGTATTTT. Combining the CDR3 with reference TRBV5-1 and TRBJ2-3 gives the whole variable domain KAGVTQTPRYLIKTRGQQVTLSCSPISGHRSVSWYQQTPGQGLQFLFEYFSETQRNKGNFPGRFSGRQFSNSRSEMNVSTLELGDSALYLCASSLAGTDTQYFGPGTRLTVL.

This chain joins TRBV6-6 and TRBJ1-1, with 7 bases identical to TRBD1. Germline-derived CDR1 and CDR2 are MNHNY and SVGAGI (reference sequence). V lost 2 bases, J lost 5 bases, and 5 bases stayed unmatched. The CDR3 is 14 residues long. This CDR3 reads CASSYDRVGTEAFF. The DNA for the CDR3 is TGTGCCAGCAGTTACGACAGGGTGGGAACTGAAGCTTTCTTT.

The CDR3 is CSVDASGSTDTQYF. As DNA, the CDR3 is TGCAGCGTGGACGCTAGCGGTAGCACAGATACGCAGTATTTT. V is TRBV29-1 and J is TRBJ2-3, with 7 bases that match TRBD2. This CDR3 contains 14 residues. Germline-derived CDR1 and CDR2 are SQVTM and ANQGSEA. V shed 6 bases and J 0 bases; nucleotides not matched to a gene: 6.

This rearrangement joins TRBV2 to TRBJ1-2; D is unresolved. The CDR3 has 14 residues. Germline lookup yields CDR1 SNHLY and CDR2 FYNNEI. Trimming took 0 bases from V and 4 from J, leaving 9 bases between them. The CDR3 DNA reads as TGTGCCAGCAGTGAAGCGAGGTCAGCCTATGGCTACACCTTC. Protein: CASSEARSAYGYTF. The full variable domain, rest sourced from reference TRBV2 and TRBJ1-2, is EPEVTQTPSHQVTQMGQEVILRCVPISNHLYFYWYRQILGQKVEFLVSFYNNEISEKSEIFDDQFSVERPDGSNFTLKIRSTKLEDSAMYFCASSEARSAYGYTFGSGTRLTVV.